This T cell receptor beta chain was recovered during a study of blood T cell repertoires in COVID-19. About the study: Sites across the United States, Italy and Spain contributed samples from acute and convalescent COVID-19.

As regards this clone: At the DNA level, this CDR3 is encoded by other sequences in the same sample as well.

Trimming removed 5 bases from V and 4 bases from J, with 6 bases in between. The CDR3 is 13 residues long. Per the germline V gene, CDR1 is SNHLY and CDR2 is FYNNEI. Assay used: immunoSEQ multiplex PCR; TCRdb lists only in-frame clones, some missing. The table shows over 150,000 clones, with around 85% occurring only once. The cohort comprised adults aged about 18 to 100 years residing in some 24 US areas. This sequence originates from a man aged 35 to 55 who had recovered from COVID-19. Sequencing was performed on PBMCs or T cells enriched from blood (not recorded which). V and J are TRBV2 and TRBJ2-6; D unresolved. The CDR3 loop is CASSSSGANVLTF. CDR3 nucleotides: TGTGCCAGCAGTTCATCCGGGGCCAACGTCCTGACTTTC.